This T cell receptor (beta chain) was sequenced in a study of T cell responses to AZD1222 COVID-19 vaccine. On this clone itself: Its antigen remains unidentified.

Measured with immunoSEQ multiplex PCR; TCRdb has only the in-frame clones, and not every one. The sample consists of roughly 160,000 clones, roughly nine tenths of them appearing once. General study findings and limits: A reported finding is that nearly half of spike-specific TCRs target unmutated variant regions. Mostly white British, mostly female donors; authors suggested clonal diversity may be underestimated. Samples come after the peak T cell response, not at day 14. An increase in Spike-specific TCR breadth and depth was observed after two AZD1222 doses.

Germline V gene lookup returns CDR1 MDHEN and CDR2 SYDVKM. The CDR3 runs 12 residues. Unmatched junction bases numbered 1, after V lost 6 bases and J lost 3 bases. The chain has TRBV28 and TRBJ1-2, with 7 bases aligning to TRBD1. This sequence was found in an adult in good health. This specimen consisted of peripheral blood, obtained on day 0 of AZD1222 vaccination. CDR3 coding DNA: TGTGCCAGCAGGGGACAGTACTATGGCTACACCTTC. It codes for CASRGQYYGYTF.